This T cell receptor beta chain came from a study of CD8 T cells in Susac syndrome. There are 15 residues in the CDR3. The V and J ends lost 2 bases and 5 bases respectively, with 14 bases between them. CDR1 LGHNA and CDR2 YSLEER come from the germline V gene. RNA totalling about 0.45 to 1 ug underwent reverse transcription with random hexamers. MiXCR, applied by TCRdb to the immunoSEQ multiplex PCR reads, yields one record per CDR3 protein. The repertoire has around 160,000 distinct CDR3 sequences, about 95% of them found once; the top ten carry more than 0.12%. The V and J genes are TRBV4-3 and TRBJ2-3, with D perhaps matching TRBD1 or TRBD2 (5 bases each). Sequenced input: CD4+ T cells from PBMCs. The TCR sequence derives from a human donor in good health. The CDR3 DNA follows: TGCGCCAGCAGCCAACGCTACGGGGCGGGAGATACGCAGTATTTT. It specifies CASSQRYGAGDTQYF.